This passage covers 17 T cell receptor beta chains from one sample sequenced in a study of blood T cell repertoires in COVID-19 (dated by TCRdb to 2018 to 2020). The library was prepared using the immunoSEQ multiplex PCR assay. TCRdb holds this immuneACCESS table with in-frame rearrangements only. Some clones are missing; in checked studies, unresolved V genes explain under half, and the rest has no known cause. For this sample the table gives some 50,000 clones, of which about nine tenths were detected only once. Together, the top ten hold 6.5% to 8% of the sample. The sequenced sample consisted of peripheral blood. The receptors derive from a man aged 50-59 years with active COVID-19.

This clone has only one observation. This chain joins TRBV30 and TRBJ2-7; 7 positions agree with TRBD1. The CDR3 length is 11 residues. V lost 4 bases and J lost 9; bases outside the gene matches: 6. Germline V CDR1 and CDR2: GTSNPN, SVGIG (reference sequence). Here the CDR3 reads CAWTDRDGQYF. As DNA, the CDR3 is TGTGCCTGGACAGACAGGGACGGGCAGTACTTC.

The chain joins TRBV4-1 to TRBJ1-5, with D hard to call. This CDR3 has 13 amino acids. CDR1 is MGHRA, CDR2 YSYEKL, per germline. Trimming removed 3 bases from V and 6 bases from J, with 9 bases in between. The CDR3 spells CASSHRPGQPQHF. In nucleotides, the CDR3 is TGCGCCAGCAGCCATAGGCCGGGTCAGCCCCAGCATTTT.

The CDR3 region is CASSERRHEQYF. CDR3 bases: TGTGCCAGCAGTGAAAGGAGGCACGAGCAGTACTTC. The chain employs TRBV28 and TRBJ2-7; TRBD2 is a possible D gene (5 bases). The CDR3 loop spans 12 amino acids. Deletions cut 5 bases from V and 5 bases from J, with 10 bases between. From germline, CDR1 is MDHEN and CDR2 SYDVKM.

The gene calls are TRBV6-1 and TRBJ1-5, with D unresolved. Germline lookup yields CDR1 MNHNS and CDR2 SASEGT. The CDR3 is 13 residues long. V was shortened by 2 bases and J by 7 bases, with 9 bases between the two germline ends. CDR3 amino acids: CASSELAPQPQHF. CDR3 DNA sequence: TGTGCCAGCAGTGAACTGGCCCCCCAGCCCCAGCATTTT.

The chain combines TRBV7-2 with TRBJ2-7, with a possible D match to TRBD1 (6 bases). The CDR3 contains 14 residues. The V end was cut by 1 base, the J end by 6 bases, with 13 bases between. CDR1 is SGHTA, CDR2 FQGNSA, per germline. In DNA form, the CDR3 reads TGTGCCAGCAGCTTAGGTCTGGACAGTACCGAGCAGTACTTC. It specifies CASSLGLDSTEQYF. Full variable domain (remainder filled in from reference TRBV7-2 and TRBJ2-7): GAGVSQSPSNKVTEKGKDVELRCDPISGHTALYWYRQSLGQGLEFLIYFQGNSAPDKSGLPSDRFSAERTGGSVSTLTIQRTQQEDSAVYLCASSLGLDSTEQYFGPGTRLTVT.

This clone turned up a few times. The genes are TRBV4-2 and TRBJ1-1, with TRBD1 matching 11 bases. The CDR3 length is 17 residues. The J segment lost 3 bases and the V segment lost 1 base, leaving 7 bases of the junction unmatched. The germline CDR1 and CDR2 sequences are LGHNA and YNFKEQ. CDR3 residues: CASSQGRDRGKDTEAFF. In DNA form, the CDR3 reads TGTGCCAGCAGCCAAGGTAGGGACAGGGGGAAAGACACTGAAGCTTTCTTT.

This clone has more than one count but fewer than ten. V is TRBV4-1 and J is TRBJ2-5; 8 bases match TRBD2. This CDR3 contains 16 residues. J gave up 5 bases and V 1 base, and 9 bases lay outside the gene matches. Germline V gene lookup returns CDR1 MGHRA and CDR2 YSYEKL. CDR3 coding DNA: TGCGCCAGCAGCCAAGGTAGCGGGGCCCCCGGGGAGACCCAGTACTTC. Its protein product is CASSQGSGAPGETQYF.

The V call is TRBV7-3, the J call TRBJ2-3; 12 bases match TRBD2. The CDR3 contains 16 residues. The V gene end was trimmed by 5 bases and the J gene end by 6 bases; junction bases not matched to a gene: 9. The germline CDR1 and CDR2 sequences are SGHTA and FQGTGA. CDR3 loop: CASSVSGTSGLDTQYF. For the CDR3, the DNA is TGTGCCAGCAGCGTATCCGGGACTAGCGGGTTGGATACGCAGTATTTT.

This clone was picked up one time. The chain couples TRBV7-9 to TRBJ2-7; TRBD1 agrees at 8 bases. The CDR3 runs to 15 residues. V lost 3 bases to trimming and J lost 2 bases; unmatched junction nucleotides: 6. The germline CDR1 and CDR2 sequences are SEHNR and FQNEAQ (reference sequence). The CDR3 reads CASSLSTGAPYEQYF. The DNA for the CDR3 is TGTGCCAGCAGCTTGTCGACAGGGGCCCCCTACGAGCAGTACTTC.

The V gene is TRBV11-2, the J gene TRBJ2-7; the D is unclear. The V end was cut by 3 bases, the J end by 3 bases, with 3 bases between. The CDR3 covers 11 residues. CDR1 is SGHAT and CDR2 is FQNNGV in the germline V gene. DNA of the CDR3: TGTGCCAGCAGCTTCTTCTACGAGCAGTACTTC. This gives the protein CASSFFYEQYF.

CDR3 loop: CASSLREHQPQHF. As DNA, the CDR3 is TGTGCCAGCAGTTTACGAGAACATCAGCCCCAGCATTTT. The V and J genes are TRBV27 and TRBJ1-5; D is uncertain. Germline V CDR1 and CDR2: MNHEY, SMNVEV (reference sequence). V shed 2 bases and J shed 5 bases, with 7 bases lying between them. The CDR3 runs 13 residues.

The genes are TRBV10-3 and TRBJ1-4, with 7 bases matching TRBD1. Germline CDR1 ENHRY, CDR2 SYGVKD. The CDR3 runs 14 residues. With 7 bases clipped from V and 5 bases from J, the junction kept 7 bases outside the gene matches. The CDR3: CAINNRGLNEKLFF. The CDR3, as DNA: TGTGCCATCAACAACAGGGGCCTCAATGAAAAACTGTTTTTT.

This chain joins TRBV19 and TRBJ2-2; TRBD2 matches 12 bases. The J segment lost 5 bases and the V segment lost 4 bases, leaving 5 bases of the junction unmatched. CDR3 size: 16 residues. CDR1 is LNHDA and CDR2 is SQIVND in the germline V gene (reference sequence). This CDR3 is CASSKLAGGRTGELFF. The CDR3, as DNA: TGTGCCAGTAGTAAACTAGCGGGAGGTCGGACCGGGGAGCTGTTTTTT.

The chain's CDR3 is CASRTRGYTF. CDR3 bases: TGTGCCAGCAGGACAAGGGGCTACACCTTC. The rearrangement uses TRBV2 and TRBJ1-2, with unresolved D. With 6 bases removed from V and 8 bases from J, the gap between germline ends came to 7 bases. In germline, CDR1 is SNHLY, CDR2 FYNNEI. CDR3 size: 10 residues.

The chain employs TRBV5-6 and TRBJ2-1; perhaps TRBD1 as D (6 bases). Germline V lookup: CDR1 SGHDT, CDR2 YYEEEE. V lost 3 bases and J 1 base, leaving 11 bases between the germline ends. This CDR3 is built from 15 residues. CDR3 loop: CASSSYDRSYNEQFF. The CDR3 DNA is TGTGCCAGCAGCTCCTACGACAGGTCCTACAATGAGCAGTTCTTC.

The chain uses TRBV6-5 and TRBJ1-2, with TRBD1 matching over 9 bases. V was clipped by 1 base and J by 3 bases; unmatched bases: 6. This CDR3 contains 16 residues. Germline V CDR1 and CDR2: MNHEY, SVGAGI. The CDR3 reads CASSYYSTGGDYGYTF. CDR3 DNA: TGTGCCAGCAGTTACTATAGTACAGGGGGCGACTATGGCTACACCTTC.

The chain uses TRBV5-1 and TRBJ2-2; 8 positions agree with TRBD1. Trimming at V came to 4 bases and at J to 3 bases, leaving 8 bases not matched to a gene. Germline V gives CDR1 SGHRS, CDR2 YFSETQ. CDR3 length equals 16 residues. The CDR3, as DNA: TGCGCCAGCAGCGCCCGTCCGGGACAGGACACCGGGGAGCTGTTTTTT. It is translated as CASSARPGQDTGELFF.